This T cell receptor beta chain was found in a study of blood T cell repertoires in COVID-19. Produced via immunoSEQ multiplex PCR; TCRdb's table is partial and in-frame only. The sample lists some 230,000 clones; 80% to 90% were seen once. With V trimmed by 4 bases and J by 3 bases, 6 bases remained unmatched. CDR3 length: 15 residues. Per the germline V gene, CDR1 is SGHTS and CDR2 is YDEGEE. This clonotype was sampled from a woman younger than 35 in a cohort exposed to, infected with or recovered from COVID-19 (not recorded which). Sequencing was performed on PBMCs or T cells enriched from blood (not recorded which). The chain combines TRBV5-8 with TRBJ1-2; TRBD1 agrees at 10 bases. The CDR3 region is CASSPDRGRDYGYTF. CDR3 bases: TGTGCCAGCAGCCCCGACAGGGGGCGCGACTATGGCTACACCTTC. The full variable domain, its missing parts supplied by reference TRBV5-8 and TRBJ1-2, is EAGVTQSPTHLIKTRGQQATLRCSPISGHTSVYWYQQALGLGLQFLLWYDEGEERNRGNFPPRFSGRQFPNYSSELNVNALELEDSALYLCASSPDRGRDYGYTFGSGTRLTVV.